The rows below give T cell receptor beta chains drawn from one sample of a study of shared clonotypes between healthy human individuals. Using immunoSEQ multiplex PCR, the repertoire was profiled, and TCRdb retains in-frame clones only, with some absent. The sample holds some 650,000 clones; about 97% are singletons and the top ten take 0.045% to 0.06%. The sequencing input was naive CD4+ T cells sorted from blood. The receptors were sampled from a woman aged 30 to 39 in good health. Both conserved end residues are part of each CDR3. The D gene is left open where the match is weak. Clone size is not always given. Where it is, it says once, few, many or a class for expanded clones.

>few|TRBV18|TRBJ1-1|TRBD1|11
TGTGCCAGCCTCGACAGGGTACAAGCTTTCTTT
CASLDRVQAFF
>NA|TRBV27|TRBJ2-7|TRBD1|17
TGTGCCAGCAGTTTCTCCCACCGACAGGGGGTCTCCTACGAGCAGTACTTC
CASSFSHRQGVSYEQYF
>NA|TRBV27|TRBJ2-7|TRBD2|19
TGTGCCAGCAGTTCCCTATCCCGGGGTACTAGCGGGAGGACCTACGAGCAGTACTTC
CASSSLSRGTSGRTYEQYF
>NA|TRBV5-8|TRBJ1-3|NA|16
TGTGCCAGCAGCCCGCCTACGGCTCGCTCTGGAAACACCATATATTTT
CASSPPTARSGNTIYF
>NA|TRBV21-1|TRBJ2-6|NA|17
TGTGCCAGCAAGGGTAAACAGGGCCGCTCTGGGGCCAACGTCCTGACTTTC
CASKGKQGRSGANVLTF
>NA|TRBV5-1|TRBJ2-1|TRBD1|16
TGCGCCAGCAGCTGGGAGACAGGGGGCTCCTACAATGAGCAGTTCTTC
CASSWETGGSYNEQFF
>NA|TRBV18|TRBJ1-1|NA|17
TGTGCCAGCTCACCAGCACAGGGTAGCCAAGGGGACACTGAAGCTTTCTTT
CASSPAQGSQGDTEAFF
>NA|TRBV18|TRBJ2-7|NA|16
TGTGCCAGCTCACCACCTCCCTCTAGGGGGGCCTACGAGCAGTACTTC
CASSPPPSRGAYEQYF
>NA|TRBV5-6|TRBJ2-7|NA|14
TGTGCCAGCAGCTTTGGACGGGCCTTCTACGAGCAGTACTTC
CASSFGRAFYEQYF
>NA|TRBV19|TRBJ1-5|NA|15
TGTGCCACTAAACCCGGCGGGGGTTTCAATCAGCCCCAGCATTTT
CATKPGGGFNQPQHF
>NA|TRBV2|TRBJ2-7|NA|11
TGTGCCAGCAGCGGTGCCTACGAGCAGTACTTC
CASSGAYEQYF
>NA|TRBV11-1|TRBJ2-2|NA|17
TGTGCCAGCAGCGCTACTATGGGGGGCCCGAACACCGGGGAGCTGTTTTTT
CASSATMGGPNTGELFF
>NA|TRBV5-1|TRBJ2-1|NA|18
TGCGCCAGCAGCTTGGCCATCACTCTATCAAGCTCCTACAATGAGCAGTTCTTC
CASSLAITLSSSYNEQFF
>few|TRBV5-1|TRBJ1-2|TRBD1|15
TGCGCCAGCAGCGGGGCACAGGGGGGACCCAGGGGCTACACCTTC
CASSGAQGGPRGYTF
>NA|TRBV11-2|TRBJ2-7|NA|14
TGTGCCAGCAGCTTCAGTAGACTGGATGTTGAGCAGTACTTC
CASSFSRLDVEQYF
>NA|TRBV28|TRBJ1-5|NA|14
TGTGCCAGCAGTTTCGCCCTAAGCAATCAGCCCCAGCATTTT
CASSFALSNQPQHF
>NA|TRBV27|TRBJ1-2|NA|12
TGTGCCAGCAAAAGTATGGCAGGAGGCTACACCTTC
CASKSMAGGYTF
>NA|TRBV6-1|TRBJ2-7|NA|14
TGTGCCAGCACACGAGGGCGGTCTCCCTACGAGCAGTACTTC
CASTRGRSPYEQYF
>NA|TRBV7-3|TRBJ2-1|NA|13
TGTGCCAGCAGCTCGGGTCCCACTAATGAGCAGTTCTTC
CASSSGPTNEQFF
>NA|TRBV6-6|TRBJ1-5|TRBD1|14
TGTGCCAGCAGTGGGACAGGGGAAAATCAGCCCCAGCATTTT
CASSGTGENQPQHF
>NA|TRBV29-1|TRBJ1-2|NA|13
TGCAGCGTTGAGGAGGGTAAATCGGTGGGCTACACCTTC
CSVEEGKSVGYTF
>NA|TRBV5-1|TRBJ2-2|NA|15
TGCGCCAGCAGCTTGGGGGCCGGGTTTACCGGGGAGCTGTTTTTT
CASSLGAGFTGELFF
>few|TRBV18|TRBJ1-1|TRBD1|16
TGTGCCAGCTCGCCCGGGACAGTCGACGTGAACACTGAAGCTTTCTTT
CASSPGTVDVNTEAFF
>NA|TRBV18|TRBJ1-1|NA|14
TGTGCCAGCTCACCAGCTCCACAGGGCACTGAAGCTTTCTTT
CASSPAPQGTEAFF
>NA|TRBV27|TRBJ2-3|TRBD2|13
TGTGCCAGCACTAGCGGGGGGACAGATACGCAGTATTTT
CASTSGGTDTQYF
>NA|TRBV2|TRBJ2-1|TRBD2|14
TGTGCCAGCAGTGGACTAGCGGGCTACAATGAGCAGTTCTTC
CASSGLAGYNEQFF
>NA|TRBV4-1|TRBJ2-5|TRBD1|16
TGCGCCAGCAGCCGATCCACAGGGGGCTTCGGGGAGACCCAGTACTTC
CASSRSTGGFGETQYF